Reported below is one TCR beta chain. Its antigen is unknown. Each CDR3 protein is one row after TCRdb ran MiXCR on the 5' RACE reads. The table has roughly 450,000 distinct CDR3 sequences, about 20% seen once; the top ten hold roughly an eighth. The data were taken from a study of T-cell memory formation after mild COVID-19. Findings and caveats of the study: Day 15 to 85 contracting clones showed balanced CD4/CD8; later expanders leaned CD4+.

The length of the CDR3 is 14 residues. Unmatched junction bases numbered 7, after V lost 1 base and J lost 7 bases. This receptor was identified in an adult woman who had mild COVID-19 (a few samples of this study predate the infection). Cell type and time point are not known. The sequenced sample was PBMCs or a T cell subset sorted from them (not recorded which). This chain joins TRBV12-3 or TRBV12-4 and TRBJ2-7, with TRBD2 identical over 7 bases. The CDR3 nucleotides read TGTGCCAGCAGTTTAGGGGGGGGAGCTAGGGAGCAGTACTTC. Translated: CASSLGGGAREQYF.